The clone carrying this T cell receptor (beta chain) has just one count. Naive CD8 isolation took CD45RO-negative cells positively selected for CCR7 and excluded terminally differentiated effector memory CD45RA+ cells. This record comes from a study of shared clonotypes between healthy human individuals. Germline assignment: CDR1 MNHNS and CDR2 SASEGT. V lost 4 bases to trimming and J lost 6 bases, with 10 bases between them. This CDR3 has 12 amino acids. Original handling: There were no quality scores in the junction-only immunoSEQ sequences, so filtering differed. Measured with immunoSEQ multiplex PCR; TCRdb has only the in-frame clones, and not every one. Clone size and the V and J calls come from that table; the DNA yielded D and trimming. The sample lists about 2.1 million clones, about 94% occurring once.

The V and J genes are TRBV6-1 and TRBJ2-7; D not certain. This TCR was sampled from a man aged 18 to 30 in good health. Some clones in this sample may be carry-over from other donors' samples. Sequencing used naive CD8+ T cells from PBMCs. This chain's CDR3 is CASSAWSGEQYF. In DNA form, the CDR3 reads TGTGCCAGCAGTGCCTGGTCGGGCGAGCAGTACTTC.